This T cell receptor beta chain was found in a study of immune evolution from preneoplasia to lung adenocarcinoma (dated by TCRdb to the early 2020s). General notes on the study: Immune contexture across lung adenocarcinoma precursors and invasive adenocarcinoma was profiled using immune gene expression, TCR sequencing and multiplex immunofluorescence. Resected precursor lesions (AAH, AIS, MIA) and invasive adenocarcinomas were each compared against paired morphologically normal lung tissue. Sample size was determined by specimen availability and not by a prior power calculation. The immune data were integrated with whole exome sequencing and methylation data obtained from the same cohort of nodules. In total, the cohort included roughly 53 patients with pulmonary nodules, all of whom underwent surgical resection. TCR sequencing data were obtained from under 60 patients. The study reported that around 100 samples were used for TCR sequencing. POLYSOLVER was used to infer class I HLA alleles from exome data, and LOHHLA was used to detect allele-specific HLA loss. Broad study findings and their caveats: Top T cell clone frequencies were highest in normal lung and appeared to decrease progressively from AAH through AIS, MIA and invasive adenocarcinoma. Because all patients were from Japan and China, applicability to Western populations was uncertain. The findings reflected association rather than direct causation, and larger cohorts with long-term follow-up and longitudinal biopsies were considered necessary. Clonality was highest in normal lung, while later-stage lesions appeared to have lower clonality but higher T cell density and diversity.

The sample holds one count of this clone. The specificity of this receptor is unknown. Base qualities were left out, and no much larger clone turns up one base away. Between the mid-2010s and the late 2010s, the patients underwent resection in either Japan or China. Two lung cancer pathologists independently confirmed the histologic diagnosis of each case on H&E slides. FFPE tissue was used for DNA isolation with the AllPrep DNA/RNA FFPE Kit. As encoded in the germline V gene (reference sequence), CDR1 is MNHEY while CDR2 is SMNVEV. The CDR3 numbers 12 residues from cysteine through phenylalanine. The only DNA kept is the CDR3, 36 bases in frame from the first base. The junction carries 17 bases between V and J, which are trimmed by 5 bases and 12 bases respectively. Using the immunoSEQ hsTCRbeta Kit, TCR beta CDR3 regions were sequenced from DNA. Per the source publication's procedure: The ImmunoSEQ Analyzer was used to analyse the TCR sequencing data. T cell clonality was defined as 1 minus Pielou's evenness, calculated on productive rearrangements. The inverse Simpson index, applied to productive templates, was used to measure T cell diversity. T cell density was defined as TCR beta template counts normalized to usable DNA, with usable DNA estimated by amplifying and sequencing housekeeping genes. Two-sided Kruskal-Wallis tests were used to compare TCR metrics across histologic stages. Here the immuneACCESS table is served through TCRdb, limited to in-frame sequences with V and J called. Missing clones are a known gap in these copies; in checked studies unresolved V genes cover under half, and the rest lacks a known reason. V and J calls and clone size are those listed in that table; D and trimming were worked out from the DNA. The sample table contains approximately 5,000 clones; only one count was recorded for 81% of them. The ten largest clonotypes hold under 14% of the sample.

This receptor chain uses TRBV27 and TRBJ2-7; the D gene cannot be named for sure. The TCR originated in a donor at least 70 years old with lung adenocarcinoma. Material: FFPE adjacent normal lung tissue. The CDR3 protein sequence reads: CASSPGQARVYF. The nucleotide sequence reads as follows: TGTGCCAGCAGTCCTGGTCAGGCCCGGGTGTACTTC.